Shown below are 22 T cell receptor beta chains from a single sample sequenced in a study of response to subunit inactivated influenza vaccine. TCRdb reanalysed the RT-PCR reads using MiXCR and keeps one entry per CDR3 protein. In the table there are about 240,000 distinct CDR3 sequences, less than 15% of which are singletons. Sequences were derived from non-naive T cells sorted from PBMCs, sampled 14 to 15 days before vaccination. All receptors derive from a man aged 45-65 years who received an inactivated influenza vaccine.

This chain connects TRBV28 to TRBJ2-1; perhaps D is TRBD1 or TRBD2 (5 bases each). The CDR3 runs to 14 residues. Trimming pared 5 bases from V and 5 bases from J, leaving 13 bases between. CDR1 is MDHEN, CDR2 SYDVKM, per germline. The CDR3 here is CASSNRGTDNEQFF. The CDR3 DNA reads TGTGCCAGCAGTAACCGGGGCACCGACAATGAGCAGTTCTTC.

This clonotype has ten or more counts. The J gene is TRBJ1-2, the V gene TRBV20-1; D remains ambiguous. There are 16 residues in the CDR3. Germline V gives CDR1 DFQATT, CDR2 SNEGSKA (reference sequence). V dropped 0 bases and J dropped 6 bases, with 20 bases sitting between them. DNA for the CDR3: TGCAGTGCTAGAGACCCACCTTTTCTAGTCTGGGATGGCTACACCTTC. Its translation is CSARDPPFLVWDGYTF.

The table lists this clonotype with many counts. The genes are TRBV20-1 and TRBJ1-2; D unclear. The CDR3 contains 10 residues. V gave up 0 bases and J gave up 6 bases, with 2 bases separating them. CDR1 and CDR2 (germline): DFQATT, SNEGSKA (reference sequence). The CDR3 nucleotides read TGCAGTGCTAGAGATAATGGCTACACCTTC. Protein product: CSARDNGYTF.

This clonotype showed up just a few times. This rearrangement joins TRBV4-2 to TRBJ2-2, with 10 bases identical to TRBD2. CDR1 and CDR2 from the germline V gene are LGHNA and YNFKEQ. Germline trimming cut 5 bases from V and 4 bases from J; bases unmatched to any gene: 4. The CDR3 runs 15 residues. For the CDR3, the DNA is TGTGCCAGCAGCGCGGGACTAGCGAGCACCGGGGAGCTGTTTTTT. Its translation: CASSAGLASTGELFF.

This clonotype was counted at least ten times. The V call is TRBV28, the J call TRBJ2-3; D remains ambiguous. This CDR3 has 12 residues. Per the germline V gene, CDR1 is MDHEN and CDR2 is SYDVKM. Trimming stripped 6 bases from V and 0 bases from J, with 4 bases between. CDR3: CASRKSTDTQYF. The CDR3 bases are TGTGCCAGCAGAAAAAGCACAGATACGCAGTATTTT.

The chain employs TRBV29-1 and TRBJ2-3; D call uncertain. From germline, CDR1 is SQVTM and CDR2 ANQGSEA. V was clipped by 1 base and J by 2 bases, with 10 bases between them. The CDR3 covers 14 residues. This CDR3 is CSVEGVENTDTQYF. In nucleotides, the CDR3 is TGCAGCGTTGAAGGGGTGGAAAACACAGATACGCAGTATTTT.

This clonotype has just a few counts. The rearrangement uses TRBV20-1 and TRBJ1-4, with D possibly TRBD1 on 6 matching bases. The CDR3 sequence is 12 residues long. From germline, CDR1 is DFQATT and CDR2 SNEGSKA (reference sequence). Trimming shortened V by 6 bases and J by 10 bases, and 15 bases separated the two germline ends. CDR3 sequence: CSARNRDAKLFF. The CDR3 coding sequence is TGCAGTGCCAGAAACAGGGACGCAAAACTGTTTTTT.

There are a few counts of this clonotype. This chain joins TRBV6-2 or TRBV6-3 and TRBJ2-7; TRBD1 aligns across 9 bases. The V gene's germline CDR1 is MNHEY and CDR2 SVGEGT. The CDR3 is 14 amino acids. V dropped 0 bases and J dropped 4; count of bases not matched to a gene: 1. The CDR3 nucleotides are TGTGCCAGCAGTTACTCCGGACAGGGGTACGAGCAGTACTTC. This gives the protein CASSYSGQGYEQYF.

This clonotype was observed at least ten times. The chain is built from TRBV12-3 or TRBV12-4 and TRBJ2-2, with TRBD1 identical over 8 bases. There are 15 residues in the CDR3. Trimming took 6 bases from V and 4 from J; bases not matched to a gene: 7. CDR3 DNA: TGTGCCAGCAGCCGCAGACAGGGGCTCACCGGGGAGCTGTTTTTT. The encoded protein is CASSRRQGLTGELFF.

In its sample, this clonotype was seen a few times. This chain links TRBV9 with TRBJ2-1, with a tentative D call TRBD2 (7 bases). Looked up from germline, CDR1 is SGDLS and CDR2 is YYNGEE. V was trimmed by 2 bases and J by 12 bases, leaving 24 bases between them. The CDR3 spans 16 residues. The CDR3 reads CASSVGWGGALQGQFF. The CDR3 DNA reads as TGTGCCAGCAGCGTCGGGTGGGGGGGGGCCCTGCAGGGGCAGTTCTTC.

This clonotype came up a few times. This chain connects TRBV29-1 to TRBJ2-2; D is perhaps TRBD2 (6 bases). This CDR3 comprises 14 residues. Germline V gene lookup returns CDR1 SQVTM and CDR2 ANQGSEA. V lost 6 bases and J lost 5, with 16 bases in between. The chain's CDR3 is CSVRWGDNTGELFF. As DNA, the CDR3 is TGCAGCGTGCGGTGGGGGGATAATACCGGGGAGCTGTTTTTT.

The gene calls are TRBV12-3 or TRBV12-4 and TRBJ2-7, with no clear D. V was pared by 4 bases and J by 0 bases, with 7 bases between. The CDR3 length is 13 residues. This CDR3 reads CASSSGPSYEQYF. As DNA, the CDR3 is TGTGCCAGCAGTTCCGGGCCCTCCTACGAGCAGTACTTC.

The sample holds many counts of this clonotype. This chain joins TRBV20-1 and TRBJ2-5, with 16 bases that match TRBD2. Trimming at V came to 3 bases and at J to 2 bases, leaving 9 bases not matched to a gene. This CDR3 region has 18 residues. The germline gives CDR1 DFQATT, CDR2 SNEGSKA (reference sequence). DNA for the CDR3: TGCAGTGCTAGCTTCAGAAAGGGACTAGCGGGGGGGCAAGAGACCCAGTACTTC. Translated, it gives CSASFRKGLAGGQETQYF.

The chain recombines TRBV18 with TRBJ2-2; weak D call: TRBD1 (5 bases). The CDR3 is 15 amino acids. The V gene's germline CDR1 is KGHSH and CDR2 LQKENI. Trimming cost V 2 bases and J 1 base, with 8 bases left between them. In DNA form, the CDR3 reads TGTGCCAGCTCACCAGCCGGACAGAACACCGGGGAGCTGTTTTTT. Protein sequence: CASSPAGQNTGELFF.

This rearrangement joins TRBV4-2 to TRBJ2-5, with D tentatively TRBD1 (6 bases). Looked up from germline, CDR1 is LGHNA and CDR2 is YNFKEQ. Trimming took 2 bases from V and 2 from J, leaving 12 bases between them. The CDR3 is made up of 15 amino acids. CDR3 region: CASSQTIGGQETQYF. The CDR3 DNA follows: TGTGCCAGCAGCCAAACAATAGGGGGTCAAGAGACCCAGTACTTC.

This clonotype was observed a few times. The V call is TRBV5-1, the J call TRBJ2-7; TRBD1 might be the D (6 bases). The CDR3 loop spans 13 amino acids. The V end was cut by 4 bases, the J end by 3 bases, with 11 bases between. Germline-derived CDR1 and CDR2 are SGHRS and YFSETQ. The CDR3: CASSPGQNYEQYF. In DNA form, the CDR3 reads TGCGCCAGCAGCCCGGGACAAAACTACGAGCAGTACTTC.

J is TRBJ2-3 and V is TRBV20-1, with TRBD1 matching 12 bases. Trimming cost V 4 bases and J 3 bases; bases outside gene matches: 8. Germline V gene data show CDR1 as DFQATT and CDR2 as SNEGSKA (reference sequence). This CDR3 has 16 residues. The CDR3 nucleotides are TGCAGTGCTACCGGGACAGGGGGCGCGGGGACAGATACGCAGTATTTT. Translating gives CSATGTGGAGTDTQYF.

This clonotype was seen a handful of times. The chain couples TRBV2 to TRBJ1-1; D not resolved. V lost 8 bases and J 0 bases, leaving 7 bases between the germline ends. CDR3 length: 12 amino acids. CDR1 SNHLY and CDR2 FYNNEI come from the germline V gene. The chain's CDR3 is CASGALNTEAFF. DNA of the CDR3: TGTGCCAGCGGAGCGCTGAACACTGAAGCTTTCTTT.

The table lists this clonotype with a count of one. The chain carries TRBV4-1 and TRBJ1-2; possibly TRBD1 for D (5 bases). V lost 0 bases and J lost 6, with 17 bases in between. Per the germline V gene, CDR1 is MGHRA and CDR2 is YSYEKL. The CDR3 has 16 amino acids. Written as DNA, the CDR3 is TGCGCCAGCAGCCAAGATCTTGTCCTAGGGGTGCATGGCTACACCTTC. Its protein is CASSQDLVLGVHGYTF.

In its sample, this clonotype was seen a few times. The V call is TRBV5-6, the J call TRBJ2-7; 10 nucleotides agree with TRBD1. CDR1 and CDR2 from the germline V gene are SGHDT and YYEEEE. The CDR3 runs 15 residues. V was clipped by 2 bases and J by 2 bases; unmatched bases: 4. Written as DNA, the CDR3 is TGTGCCAGCAGCTTCCGGGACAGGGGCACCTACGAGCAGTACTTC. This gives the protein CASSFRDRGTYEQYF.

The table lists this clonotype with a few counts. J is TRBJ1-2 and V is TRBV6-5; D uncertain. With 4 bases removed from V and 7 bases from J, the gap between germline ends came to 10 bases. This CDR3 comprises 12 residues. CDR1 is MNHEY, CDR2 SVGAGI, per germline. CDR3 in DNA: TGTGCCAGCAGTTCGATTACATCTGGCTACACCTTC. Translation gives CASSSITSGYTF.

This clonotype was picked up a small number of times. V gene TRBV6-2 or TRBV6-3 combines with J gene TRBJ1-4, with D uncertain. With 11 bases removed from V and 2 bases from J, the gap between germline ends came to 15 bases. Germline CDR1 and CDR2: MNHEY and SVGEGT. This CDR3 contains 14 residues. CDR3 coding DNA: TGTGCCGGGAAACGAACGGGCACTAATGAAAAACTGTTTTTT. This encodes CAGKRTGTNEKLFF.